Shown below are 30 T cell receptor beta chains from a single sample sequenced in a study of blood T cell repertoires in COVID-19. Method: immunoSEQ multiplex PCR; TCRdb's copy keeps in-frame clones and lacks some. The sample holds roughly 180,000 clones, approximately 82% seen once. Sample: peripheral blood. These receptors originate from a woman older than 75 with active or convalescent COVID-19.

The chain links TRBV5-1 to TRBJ2-7, with 10 nucleotides matching TRBD2. With 1 base clipped from V and 5 bases from J, the junction kept 12 bases outside the gene matches. In germline, CDR1 is SGHRS, CDR2 YFSETQ. The CDR3 is 17 amino acids. The CDR3 spells CASSLSGRALNSDEQYF. CDR3 nucleotide sequence: TGCGCCAGCAGCTTGAGCGGGAGGGCCCTGAACTCGGACGAGCAGTACTTC.

This sequence joins TRBV7-2 and TRBJ2-1; TRBD2 agrees at 10 bases. The V and J ends lost 4 bases and 5 bases, in that order; junction bases with no gene match: 8. Germline V lookup: CDR1 SGHTA, CDR2 FQGNSA. The CDR3 is made up of 16 amino acids. Here the CDR3 DNA reads TGTGCCAGCAGCTCCTTGCCCCTAGCGGGAGACAATGAGCAGTTCTTC. Encoded protein: CASSSLPLAGDNEQFF.

The CDR3 spells CAISDTGTGRVYGYTF. The DNA of the CDR3 is TGTGCCATCAGCGATACCGGGACAGGGAGAGTCTATGGCTACACCTTC. The genes are TRBV10-3 and TRBJ1-2, with 9 bases aligning to TRBD1. This CDR3 region has 16 residues. Losses at the gene ends were 6 bases for V and 4 bases for J; bases not matched to a gene: 12. CDR1 ENHRY and CDR2 SYGVKD come from the germline V gene.

This clone was seen more than once but under ten times. This chain links TRBV2 with TRBJ2-1; maybe TRBD1 (5 bases). Deletions cut 8 bases from V and 0 bases from J, with 11 bases between. The CDR3 consists of 14 residues. CDR1 is SNHLY, CDR2 FYNNEI, per germline. In DNA form, the CDR3 reads TGTGCCAGCTTTTGGCAGGGCTCCTACAATGAGCAGTTCTTC. Residues: CASFWQGSYNEQFF. The variable domain in full, completed from reference TRBV2 and TRBJ2-1, reads EPEVTQTPSHQVTQMGQEVILRCVPISNHLYFYWYRQILGQKVEFLVSFYNNEISEKSEIFDDQFSVERPDGSNFTLKIRSTKLEDSAMYFCASFWQGSYNEQFFGPGTRLTVL.

This chain joins TRBV20-1 and TRBJ1-5; 9 nucleotides match TRBD1. The V segment lost 3 bases and the J segment 0 bases; nucleotides outside the gene matches: 9. Germline V gene data show CDR1 as DFQATT and CDR2 as SNEGSKA (reference sequence). The CDR3 contains 17 residues. The CDR3 spells CSASKGTGLYSNQPQHF. Here the CDR3 DNA reads TGCAGTGCTAGTAAAGGGACAGGGCTATATAGCAATCAGCCCCAGCATTTT.

Only one count was recorded for this clone. The genes are TRBV4-1 and TRBJ1-2; D may be TRBD1 (5 bases). This CDR3 contains 13 residues. In germline, CDR1 is MGHRA, CDR2 YSYEKL. V was shortened by 4 bases and J by 7 bases, with 13 bases between the two germline ends. CDR3: CASSLRQGPGYTF. CDR3 bases: TGCGCCAGCAGCCTCCGGCAGGGTCCTGGCTACACCTTC.

The rearrangement links TRBV7-2 to TRBJ1-2, with D possibly matching TRBD1 (6 bases). This CDR3 spans 13 amino acids. The V gene's germline CDR1 is SGHTA and CDR2 FQGNSA. The ends were cut back, 4 bases at V and 4 bases at J, with 10 bases in the middle. The CDR3 loop is CASSWDMTYGYTF. DNA of the CDR3: TGTGCCAGCAGCTGGGACATGACCTATGGCTACACCTTC.

V usage is TRBV27 and J usage is TRBJ2-7; a weak D match, TRBD1 (5 bases). This CDR3 is 15 amino acids long. Looked up from germline, CDR1 is MNHEY and CDR2 is SMNVEV (reference sequence). V shed 0 bases and J shed 2 bases, with 11 bases lying between them. The CDR3 DNA reads as TGTGCCAGCAGTTTATCTGGGGCAGGGACCTACGAGCAGTACTTC. Translated: CASSLSGAGTYEQYF.

This sequence joins TRBV19 and TRBJ1-4; the D gene is possibly TRBD1 (5 bases). CDR1 and CDR2 (germline): LNHDA, SQIVND (reference sequence). Trimming took off 6 bases at V and 8 bases at J, with 19 bases between the two ends. This CDR3 is built from 15 residues. CDR3 residues: CASSPRGGTGEKLFF. CDR3 DNA: TGTGCCAGTAGCCCCCGGGGGGGGACGGGGGAAAAACTGTTTTTT. The full variable domain, with the rest looked up from reference TRBV19 and TRBJ1-4, is DGGITQSPKYLFRKEGQNVTLSCEQNLNHDAMYWYRQDPGQGLRLIYYSQIVNDFQKGDIAEGYSVSREKKESFPLTVTSAQKNPTAFYLCASSPRGGTGEKLFFGSGTQLSVL.

The V gene is TRBV23-1, the J gene TRBJ2-1; tentatively, D is TRBD2 (6 bases). TRBV23-1 carries the ORF label, with uncertain function. V lost 2 bases to trimming and J lost 6 bases, with 14 bases between them. The length of the CDR3 is 15 residues. The CDR3 DNA is TGCGCCAGCAGTCAACAGGCGGGGCAAAGCAATGAGCAGTTCTTC. Translation gives CASSQQAGQSNEQFF.

Only a few counts were recorded for this clone. The rearrangement joins TRBV11-1 to TRBJ2-5; a weak D match, TRBD2 (7 bases). The CDR3 loop spans 17 amino acids. Trimming stripped 0 bases from V and 1 base from J, with 15 bases between. The germline V gene has CDR1 SGHAT and CDR2 FQDESV (reference sequence). The CDR3 is CASSLAYGRGGQETQYF. The DNA for the CDR3 is TGTGCCAGCAGCTTAGCGTATGGTAGGGGGGGCCAAGAGACCCAGTACTTC.

The chain carries TRBV3-1 (or the pseudogene TRBV3-2) and TRBJ1-5; the D is unclear. The CDR3 contains 14 residues. Germline CDR1 LGHDT, CDR2 YNNKEL (reference sequence). Trimming stripped 0 bases from V and 4 bases from J, with 7 bases between. The CDR3 loop is CASSQDGSNQPQHF. The CDR3 DNA sequence: TGTGCCAGCAGCCAAGACGGGTCAAATCAGCCCCAGCATTTT.

This clone was recorded a few times. V gene TRBV4-1 combines with J gene TRBJ2-7; D uncertain. With 4 bases removed from V and 6 bases from J, the gap between germline ends came to 10 bases. This CDR3 spans 12 amino acids. Germline CDR1 and CDR2: MGHRA and YSYEKL. The CDR3 DNA sequence: TGCGCCAGCAGCCGCCCCTTGGCCGAGCAGTACTTC. This sequence encodes CASSRPLAEQYF.

This sequence joins TRBV5-1 and TRBJ1-1; D is possibly TRBD1 (6 bases). V shed 4 bases and J shed 3 bases, with 16 bases lying between them. The CDR3 spans 15 residues. Germline assignment: CDR1 SGHRS and CDR2 YFSETQ. This CDR3 is CASSPLQGGYTEAFF. CDR3 sequence (DNA): TGCGCCAGCAGCCCCCTACAGGGTGGGTACACTGAAGCTTTCTTT.

The chain uses TRBV7-3 and TRBJ2-2; tentative D call: TRBD2 (5 bases). There are 14 residues in the CDR3. Germline V lookup: CDR1 SGHTA, CDR2 FQGTGA. Trimming pared 5 bases from V and 1 base from J, leaving 8 bases between. Written as DNA, the CDR3 is TGTGCCAGCAGCGACCGGGAGAACACCGGGGAGCTGTTTTTT. It codes for CASSDRENTGELFF.

The gene calls are TRBV6-6 and TRBJ1-1; D may be TRBD1 (6 bases). The germline V gene has CDR1 MNHNY and CDR2 SVGAGI (reference sequence). V lost 6 bases to trimming and J lost 3 bases, with 11 bases between them. The CDR3 loop spans 13 amino acids. The CDR3 sequence is CASRQGAYTEAFF. CDR3 DNA sequence: TGTGCCAGCAGACAGGGAGCGTACACTGAAGCTTTCTTT.

The rearrangement joins TRBV12-3 or TRBV12-4 to TRBJ1-1, with TRBD1 as a possible D gene (5 bases). This CDR3 has 11 amino acids. V lost 6 bases to trimming and J lost 10 bases, with 12 bases between them. The CDR3 sequence is CASSLPGGAFF. The CDR3 DNA reads TGTGCCAGCAGCCTCCCGGGGGGAGCTTTCTTT.

The V call is TRBV12-3 or TRBV12-4, the J call TRBJ1-2, with D maybe TRBD1 (6 bases). The CDR3 is made up of 13 amino acids. V was clipped by 5 bases and J by 7 bases, with 14 bases between them. The CDR3 DNA is TGTGCCAGCAGTCCACAGGGTTTTAGTGGCTACACCTTC. Translated: CASSPQGFSGYTF.

On this clone: At the DNA level, this CDR3 is encoded by other sequences in the same sample as well. The chain combines TRBV5-1 with TRBJ2-3; weak D call: TRBD1 (5 bases). V lost 5 bases and J 2 bases, leaving 9 bases between the germline ends. This CDR3 is built from 13 residues. Germline lookup yields CDR1 SGHRS and CDR2 YFSETQ. The DNA of the CDR3 is TGCGCCAGCAGGCAGGGCTCCACAGATACGCAGTATTTT. This gives the protein CASRQGSTDTQYF.

The CDR3 reads CASSSFGGIYTGELFF. DNA for the CDR3: TGTGCCAGCAGCTCATTCGGGGGGATATACACCGGGGAGCTGTTTTTT. The chain joins TRBV5-8 to TRBJ2-2; the match to TRBD2 covers 7 bases. V shed 3 bases, J shed 3 bases, and the junction held 8 bases outside the gene matches. The length of the CDR3 is 16 residues. CDR1 and CDR2 (germline): SGHTS, YDEGEE.

This clone was seen a handful of times. V usage is TRBV18 and J usage is TRBJ1-5; D remains ambiguous. The germline V gene has CDR1 KGHSH and CDR2 LQKENI. The V end lost 0 bases, the J end lost 7 bases, and 13 bases lay between the germline ends. The CDR3 has 15 residues. CDR3 residues: CASSPPTRLGQPQHF. CDR3 bases: TGTGCCAGCTCACCACCGACAAGGTTAGGCCAGCCCCAGCATTTT.

The chain carries TRBV2 and TRBJ1-2; 7 bases are a match to TRBD1. The CDR3 covers 13 residues. The germline CDR1 and CDR2 sequences are SNHLY and FYNNEI. The V and J ends lost 3 bases and 4 bases, in that order; junction bases with no gene match: 2. CDR3 bases: TGTGCCAGCAGTGAGTGGACAGGCTATGGCTACACCTTC. Its translation: CASSEWTGYGYTF.

The chain joins TRBV5-1 to TRBJ2-2, with TRBD1 matching 10 bases. The CDR3 consists of 15 residues. The trim removed 4 bases at V and 4 bases at J, leaving 4 bases unmatched. Germline-derived CDR1 and CDR2 are SGHRS and YFSETQ. CDR3 region: CASSEGQGFTGELFF. Written as DNA, the CDR3 is TGCGCCAGCAGCGAGGGACAGGGGTTCACCGGGGAGCTGTTTTTT.

This clone has only a few counts. The genes are TRBV6-6 and TRBJ2-7; 8 bases map to TRBD1. The CDR3 is 14 residues long. Germline assignment: CDR1 MNHNY and CDR2 SVGAGI (reference sequence). V shed 4 bases and J 2 bases; nucleotides not matched to a gene: 4. The DNA for the CDR3 is TGTGCCAGCAGTTTTTTACAGGGGGCCTACGAGCAGTACTTC. This codes for CASSFLQGAYEQYF.

The rearrangement uses TRBV9 and TRBJ1-3; D remains unclear. This CDR3 has 15 residues. The V end was cut by 3 bases, the J end by 4 bases, with 14 bases between. Germline CDR1 reads SGDLS; CDR2 reads YYNGEE. Here the CDR3 reads CASSADYASGNTIYF. CDR3 sequence (DNA): TGTGCCAGCAGCGCCGATTACGCGTCCGGAAACACCATATATTTT.

The rearrangement joins TRBV27 to TRBJ1-2; 7 nucleotides align to TRBD1. Germline assignment: CDR1 MNHEY and CDR2 SMNVEV (reference sequence). The CDR3 consists of 13 residues. V was clipped by 0 bases and J by 6 bases; unmatched bases: 1. The CDR3 region has the DNA TGTGCCAGCAGTTTATCAGGGGGCGATGGCTACACCTTC. It translates to CASSLSGGDGYTF.

The chain is built from TRBV18 and TRBJ1-3; perhaps TRBD1 as D (5 bases). Looked up from germline, CDR1 is KGHSH and CDR2 is LQKENI. The CDR3 totals 15 residues. The V and J ends lost 3 bases and 1 base respectively, with 10 bases between them. CDR3 bases: TGTGCCAGCTCACCCGGGACTACATCTGGAAACACCATATATTTT. It translates to CASSPGTTSGNTIYF.

The chain carries TRBV5-1 and TRBJ1-1; possibly TRBD1 for D (5 bases). Germline V gives CDR1 SGHRS, CDR2 YFSETQ. Deletions cut 3 bases from V and 0 bases from J, with 15 bases between. There are 16 residues in the CDR3. CDR3 DNA sequence: TGCGCCAGCAGCTCCCGGGGGGGAGGCTTGAACACTGAAGCTTTCTTT. It specifies CASSSRGGGLNTEAFF.

V and J are TRBV4-1 and TRBJ2-7; unclear D gene. The germline gives CDR1 MGHRA, CDR2 YSYEKL. V gave up 1 base and J gave up 5 bases, with 15 bases separating them. CDR3 size: 15 residues. CDR3 DNA: TGCGCCAGCAGCCAAGTTAGCACCGGAGCTGACGAGCAGTACTTC. Amino acid sequence: CASSQVSTGADEQYF.

The chain joins TRBV5-1 to TRBJ2-2; 7 bases are a match to TRBD1. The V and J ends lost 2 bases and 0 bases, in that order; junction bases with no gene match: 4. Germline V gives CDR1 SGHRS, CDR2 YFSETQ. This CDR3 comprises 16 residues. The CDR3 is CASSFSGTANTGELFF. In DNA form, the CDR3 reads TGCGCCAGCAGCTTCTCCGGGACAGCGAACACCGGGGAGCTGTTTTTT.